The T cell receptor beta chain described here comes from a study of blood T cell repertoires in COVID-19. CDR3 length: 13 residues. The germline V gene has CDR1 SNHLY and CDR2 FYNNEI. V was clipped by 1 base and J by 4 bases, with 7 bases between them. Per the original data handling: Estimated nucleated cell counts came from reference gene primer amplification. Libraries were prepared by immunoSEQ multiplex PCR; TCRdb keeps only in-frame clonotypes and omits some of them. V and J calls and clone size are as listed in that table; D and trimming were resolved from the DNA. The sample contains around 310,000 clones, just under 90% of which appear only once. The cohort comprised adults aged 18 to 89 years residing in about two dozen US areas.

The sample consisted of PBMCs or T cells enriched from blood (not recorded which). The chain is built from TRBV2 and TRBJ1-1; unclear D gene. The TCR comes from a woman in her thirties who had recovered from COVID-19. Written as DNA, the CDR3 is TGTGCCAGCAGTGAAGGTGTCCTCACTGAAGCTTTCTTT. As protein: CASSEGVLTEAFF.